These T cell receptor beta chains were read from a single sample in a study of T cells after yellow fever vaccination. MiXCR was run by TCRdb on the 5' RACE reads, yielding one entry per CDR3 protein. The sample has around 350,000 distinct CDR3 sequences, approximately 6% seen once; the top ten hold about 15%. The sample in question was PBMCs, obtained 5 days after the yellow fever booster vaccination. The receptors here all came from a man between 25 and 39 years old who received the YFV17D yellow fever vaccine. CDR3s include the opening cysteine and the closing phenylalanine or tryptophan. The D gene is left open where the match is weak. The size entry is marked missing in some rows and otherwise reads once, few, many or a size class.

j_call: TRBJ2-3; v_call: TRBV10-2; d_call: .; clone_size: few; cdr3_nt: TGCGCCAGCAGTGATCCAGCGGGCTCAACCCCAGAGGGAGATACGCAGTATTTT; cdr3_aa: CASSDPAGSTPEGDTQYF
j_call: TRBJ2-3; v_call: TRBV6-4; d_call: .; clone_size: .; cdr3_nt: TGTGCCAGCAGCCCCGGGGGGCGCACAGATACGCAGTATTTT; cdr3_aa: CASSPGGRTDTQYF
j_call: TRBJ1-1; v_call: TRBV5-6; d_call: .; clone_size: many; cdr3_nt: TGTGCCAGCAGCTTGTCGCTGGGGAGCACTGAAGCTTTCTTT; cdr3_aa: CASSLSLGSTEAFF
j_call: TRBJ1-1; v_call: TRBV20-1; d_call: .; clone_size: .; cdr3_nt: TGCAGTGCTCCAGGTATGGGCGTTGGGGACACTGAAGCTTTCTTT; cdr3_aa: CSAPGMGVGDTEAFF
j_call: TRBJ2-5; v_call: TRBV5-1; d_call: TRBD2; clone_size: .; cdr3_nt: TGCGCCAGCAGCTTGGCGGGACTACCAATCCAAGAGACCCAGTACTTC; cdr3_aa: CASSLAGLPIQETQYF
j_call: TRBJ2-5; v_call: TRBV5-1; d_call: TRBD1; clone_size: .; cdr3_nt: TGCGCCAGCAGCTTCGGGACAGGGTACCAAGAGACCCAGTACTTC; cdr3_aa: CASSFGTGYQETQYF
j_call: TRBJ2-1; v_call: TRBV5-1; d_call: .; clone_size: many; cdr3_nt: TGCGCCAGCAGCTTGGCCCCAGGGCACAACAATGAGCAGTTCTTC; cdr3_aa: CASSLAPGHNNEQFF
j_call: TRBJ2-3; v_call: TRBV30; d_call: .; clone_size: .; cdr3_nt: TGTGCCTGGAGTGTACGGGACATTAGCACAGATACGCAGTATTTT; cdr3_aa: CAWSVRDISTDTQYF
j_call: TRBJ1-2; v_call: TRBV7-2; d_call: TRBD1; clone_size: few; cdr3_nt: TGTGCCAGCACCAATTGGACAGGGGTTTGGGGCTACACCTTC; cdr3_aa: CASTNWTGVWGYTF
j_call: TRBJ2-1; v_call: TRBV5-1; d_call: TRBD2; clone_size: few; cdr3_nt: TGCGCCAGCAGCATGGGAACTAGCGGGAGGAGCAATGAGCAGTTCTTC; cdr3_aa: CASSMGTSGRSNEQFF
j_call: TRBJ2-3; v_call: TRBV20-1; d_call: TRBD2; clone_size: few; cdr3_nt: TGCAGTGCTAGTGCGCGGGGGAGCACAGATACGCAGTATTTT; cdr3_aa: CSASARGSTDTQYF
j_call: TRBJ2-5; v_call: TRBV18; d_call: .; clone_size: .; cdr3_nt: TGTGCCAGCTCACCCCTTCGGATTCAAGAGACCCAGTACTTC; cdr3_aa: CASSPLRIQETQYF
j_call: TRBJ1-5; v_call: TRBV7-9; d_call: .; clone_size: .; cdr3_nt: TGTGCCAGCAGCCTGGTGACTACGCGGGAAAATCAGCCCCAGCATTTT; cdr3_aa: CASSLVTTRENQPQHF
j_call: TRBJ2-1; v_call: TRBV15; d_call: TRBD2; clone_size: .; cdr3_nt: TGTGCCACCAGCAGCGGGGGGAGCTCCTACAATGAGCAGTTCTTC; cdr3_aa: CATSSGGSSYNEQFF
j_call: TRBJ2-5; v_call: TRBV18; d_call: TRBD1; clone_size: few; cdr3_nt: TGTGCCAGCTCAACGGACAGGGGGCAAGAGACCCAGTACTTC; cdr3_aa: CASSTDRGQETQYF
j_call: TRBJ2-1; v_call: TRBV6-5; d_call: .; clone_size: few; cdr3_nt: TGTGCCAGCAGAAGGAGCTCGAGTGAGCAGTTCTTC; cdr3_aa: CASRRSSSEQFF
j_call: TRBJ2-7; v_call: TRBV5-1; d_call: TRBD1; clone_size: many; cdr3_nt: TGCGCCAGCAGCTCCCCGGGACAGGGTATCTACGAGCAGTACTTC; cdr3_aa: CASSSPGQGIYEQYF
j_call: TRBJ2-3; v_call: TRBV5-1; d_call: .; clone_size: many; cdr3_nt: TGCGCCAGCAGCTTGGCCGCTAGTTTCGATACGCAGTATTTT; cdr3_aa: CASSLAASFDTQYF
j_call: TRBJ2-7; v_call: TRBV4-3; d_call: TRBD1; clone_size: .; cdr3_nt: TGCGCCAGCAGCCTAGAGAGACAGGGTTCCTACGAGCAGTACTTC; cdr3_aa: CASSLERQGSYEQYF
j_call: TRBJ2-2; v_call: TRBV9; d_call: .; clone_size: .; cdr3_nt: TGTGCCAGCAGCGCTTACAAGGAGACCGGGGAGCTGTTTTTT; cdr3_aa: CASSAYKETGELFF
j_call: TRBJ2-7; v_call: TRBV11-2; d_call: TRBD2; clone_size: few; cdr3_nt: TGTGCCAGCAGCTTTGGACTAGCGGGAACCGGGGAGCAGTACTTC; cdr3_aa: CASSFGLAGTGEQYF
j_call: TRBJ2-5; v_call: TRBV20-1; d_call: .; clone_size: .; cdr3_nt: TGCAGTGCTAGTCTGACTAGGACAGCACAAGAGACCCAGTACTTC; cdr3_aa: CSASLTRTAQETQYF
j_call: TRBJ2-3; v_call: TRBV6-1; d_call: TRBD2; clone_size: few; cdr3_nt: TGTGCCAGCAGTATAGCGGGAGGCACAGATACGCAGTATTTT; cdr3_aa: CASSIAGGTDTQYF
j_call: TRBJ2-7; v_call: TRBV20-1; d_call: .; clone_size: many; cdr3_nt: TGCAGTGCTAGAGAAAGACAGAAATCCTCCTACGAGCAGTACTTC; cdr3_aa: CSARERQKSSYEQYF
j_call: TRBJ2-1; v_call: TRBV5-1; d_call: .; clone_size: .; cdr3_nt: TGCGCCAGCAGACCGCCGGACGCCTACAATGAGCATTTCTTC; cdr3_aa: CASRPPDAYNEHFF
j_call: TRBJ2-7; v_call: TRBV5-1; d_call: .; clone_size: many; cdr3_nt: TGCGCCAGCAGCTTAGGGACACCCTACGAGCAGTACTTC; cdr3_aa: CASSLGTPYEQYF
j_call: TRBJ2-3; v_call: TRBV29-1; d_call: .; clone_size: many; cdr3_nt: TGCAGCGTTGATATGGGGGGGCAGCAGGCAGATACGCAGTATTTT; cdr3_aa: CSVDMGGQQADTQYF
j_call: TRBJ2-3; v_call: TRBV5-1; d_call: .; clone_size: many; cdr3_nt: TGCGCCAGCAGCCCCCGTCCAGACACAGATACGCAGTATTTT; cdr3_aa: CASSPRPDTDTQYF
j_call: TRBJ1-3; v_call: TRBV27; d_call: TRBD1; clone_size: many; cdr3_nt: TGTGCCAGCCCGGGCGAGACAGGGCCCCTAGGAAACACCATATATTTT; cdr3_aa: CASPGETGPLGNTIYF
j_call: TRBJ2-5; v_call: TRBV20-1; d_call: .; clone_size: .; cdr3_nt: TGCAGTGCCCCGGGGGACTCCAGGAGGGGCCAAGAGACCCAGTACTTC; cdr3_aa: CSAPGDSRRGQETQYF
j_call: TRBJ2-7; v_call: TRBV27; d_call: .; clone_size: many; cdr3_nt: TGTGCCAGCAGTCGTGAGGGCTACTACGAGCAGTACTTC; cdr3_aa: CASSREGYYEQYF
j_call: TRBJ2-3; v_call: TRBV12-3/TRBV12-4; d_call: .; clone_size: few; cdr3_nt: TGTGCCAGCAGTTTAAGAGTTATCCGAGGGGATACGCAGTATTTT; cdr3_aa: CASSLRVIRGDTQYF
j_call: TRBJ2-6; v_call: TRBV14; d_call: .; clone_size: .; cdr3_nt: TGTGCCAGCAGCCAGACTCAGGGGCTATCCCCTTCTGGGGCCAACGTCCTGACTTTC; cdr3_aa: CASSQTQGLSPSGANVLTF
j_call: TRBJ2-1; v_call: TRBV12-3/TRBV12-4; d_call: TRBD2; clone_size: .; cdr3_nt: TGTGCCAGCAGTGTCCTAGCGGGAGGGGGGAATGAGCAGTTCTTC; cdr3_aa: CASSVLAGGGNEQFF
j_call: TRBJ2-2; v_call: TRBV6-1; d_call: .; clone_size: .; cdr3_nt: TGTGCCAGCAGGCCGTTAAGTCCCGGGGAGCTGTTTTTT; cdr3_aa: CASRPLSPGELFF
j_call: TRBJ2-1; v_call: TRBV7-2; d_call: .; clone_size: many; cdr3_nt: TGTGCCAGCAGCGGGGGGGCGTCTCCCTACAATGAGCAGTTCTTC; cdr3_aa: CASSGGASPYNEQFF
j_call: TRBJ2-7; v_call: TRBV27; d_call: .; clone_size: few; cdr3_nt: TGTGCCAGCAGTTTCAGCGTGGGCCCCTACGAGCAGTACTTC; cdr3_aa: CASSFSVGPYEQYF
j_call: TRBJ2-2; v_call: TRBV9; d_call: .; clone_size: .; cdr3_nt: TGTGCCACCTCACCGGGACAGAACACCGGGGAGCTGTTTTTT; cdr3_aa: CATSPGQNTGELFF